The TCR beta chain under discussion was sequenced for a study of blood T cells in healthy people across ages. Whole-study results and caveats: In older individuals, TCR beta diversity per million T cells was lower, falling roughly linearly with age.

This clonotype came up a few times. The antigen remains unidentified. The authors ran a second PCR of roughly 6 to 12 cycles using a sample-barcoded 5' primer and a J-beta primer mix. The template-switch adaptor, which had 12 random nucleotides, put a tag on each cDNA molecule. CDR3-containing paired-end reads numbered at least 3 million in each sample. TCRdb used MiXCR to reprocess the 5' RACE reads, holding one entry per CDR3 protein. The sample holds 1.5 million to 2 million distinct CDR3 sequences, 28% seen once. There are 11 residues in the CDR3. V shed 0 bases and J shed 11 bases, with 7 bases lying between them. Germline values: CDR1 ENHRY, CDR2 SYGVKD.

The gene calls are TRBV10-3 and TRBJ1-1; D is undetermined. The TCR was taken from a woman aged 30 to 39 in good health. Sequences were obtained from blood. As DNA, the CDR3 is TGTGCCATCAGTGAGTCGGCAGAGGCTTTCTTT. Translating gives CAISESAEAFF.